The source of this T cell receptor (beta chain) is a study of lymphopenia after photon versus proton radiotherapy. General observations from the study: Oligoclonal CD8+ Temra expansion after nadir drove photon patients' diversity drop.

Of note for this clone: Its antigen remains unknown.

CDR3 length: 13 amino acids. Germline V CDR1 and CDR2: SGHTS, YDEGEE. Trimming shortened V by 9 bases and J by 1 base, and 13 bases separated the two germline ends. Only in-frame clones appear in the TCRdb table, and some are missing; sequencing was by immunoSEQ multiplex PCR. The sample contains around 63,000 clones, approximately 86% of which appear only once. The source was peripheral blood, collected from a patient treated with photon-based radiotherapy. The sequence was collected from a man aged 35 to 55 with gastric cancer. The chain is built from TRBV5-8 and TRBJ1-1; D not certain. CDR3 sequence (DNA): TGTGCCACCCGGGGAAACCCGAACACTGAAGCTTTCTTT. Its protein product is CATRGNPNTEAFF.